The rows below give T cell receptor beta chains drawn from one sample of a study of blood T cell repertoires in COVID-19. The data were produced by immunoSEQ multiplex PCR, yet TCRdb's version contains in-frame clones alone and is incomplete. The data hold over 250,000 clones, with more than 70% observed a single time. The sequencing input was PBMCs or T cells enriched from blood (not recorded which). Receptors were obtained from a woman between 25 and 40 years old who had recovered from COVID-19. Each CDR3 is given with its conserved first and last residue. A D gene is named only where the DNA matches it firmly. Only some rows state a clone size, as once, few, many or a class for expanded clones.

clone_size: .
j_call: TRBJ1-5
v_call: TRBV6-1
d_call: .
cdr3_aa: CASSDPPGPQHF
cdr3_nt: TGTGCCAGCAGTGACCCGCCGGGGCCCCAGCATTTT

clone_size: .
j_call: TRBJ1-2
v_call: TRBV7-6
d_call: TRBD1
cdr3_aa: CASSPRGQSYGYTF
cdr3_nt: TGTGCCAGCAGCCCTAGGGGGCAGTCCTATGGCTACACCTTC

clone_size: .
j_call: TRBJ2-3
v_call: TRBV11-3
d_call: .
cdr3_aa: CASSLGGGLDTQYF
cdr3_nt: TGTGCCAGCAGCTTAGGGGGGGGCTTAGATACGCAGTATTTT

clone_size: .
j_call: TRBJ1-2
v_call: TRBV18
d_call: TRBD1
cdr3_aa: CASSPRTGDYGYTF
cdr3_nt: TGTGCCAGCTCACCACGGACAGGGGACTATGGCTACACCTTC

clone_size: .
j_call: TRBJ2-3
v_call: TRBV7-3
d_call: .
cdr3_aa: CASSLSGSPSTDTQYF
cdr3_nt: TGTGCCAGCAGCTTAAGCGGAAGCCCCTCCACAGATACGCAGTATTTT

clone_size: .
j_call: TRBJ2-1
v_call: TRBV9
d_call: .
cdr3_aa: CASSVQNGDNEQFF
cdr3_nt: TGTGCCAGCAGCGTCCAAAACGGGGACAATGAGCAGTTCTTC

clone_size: .
j_call: TRBJ2-7
v_call: TRBV5-6
d_call: .
cdr3_aa: CASSAGGRGHEQYF
cdr3_nt: TGTGCCAGCAGCGCTGGCGGCAGGGGACACGAGCAGTACTTC

clone_size: .
j_call: TRBJ1-2
v_call: TRBV6-5
d_call: TRBD1
cdr3_aa: CASSYRQGKAGYTF
cdr3_nt: TGTGCCAGCAGTTACCGACAGGGGAAGGCGGGCTACACCTTC

clone_size: .
j_call: TRBJ1-6
v_call: TRBV11-2
d_call: TRBD1
cdr3_aa: CASSTDRAYSPLHF
cdr3_nt: TGTGCCAGCAGTACCGACAGGGCCTATTCACCCCTCCACTTT

clone_size: few
j_call: TRBJ1-1
v_call: TRBV25-1
d_call: .
cdr3_aa: CASSAGGVAKNTEAFF
cdr3_nt: TGTGCCAGCAGTGCGGGGGGGGTAGCGAAGAACACTGAAGCTTTCTTT

clone_size: .
j_call: TRBJ2-7
v_call: TRBV6-4
d_call: .
cdr3_aa: CASSGRPGHPHSYEQYF
cdr3_nt: TGTGCCAGCAGTGGGCGTCCGGGACACCCTCACTCCTACGAGCAGTACTTC

clone_size: .
j_call: TRBJ2-5
v_call: TRBV7-2
d_call: TRBD2
cdr3_aa: CAAAGGPQETQYF
cdr3_nt: TGTGCCGCCGCGGGGGGGCCCCAAGAGACCCAGTACTTC

clone_size: .
j_call: TRBJ2-4
v_call: TRBV11-1
d_call: .
cdr3_aa: CASSQGNIQYF
cdr3_nt: TGTGCCAGCAGTCAGGGGAACATTCAGTACTTC

clone_size: .
j_call: TRBJ1-2
v_call: TRBV12-3/TRBV12-4
d_call: .
cdr3_aa: CASTRTVNYGYTF
cdr3_nt: TGTGCCAGCACCCGGACAGTCAACTATGGCTACACCTTC

clone_size: few
j_call: TRBJ2-1
v_call: TRBV18
d_call: TRBD1
cdr3_aa: CASSQQGVVNEQFF
cdr3_nt: TGTGCCAGCTCACAACAGGGGGTTGTCAATGAGCAGTTCTTC